This TCR beta chain was documented in a study of control samples from healthy donors and cancer patients. The CDR3 length is 14 residues. V shed 6 bases, J shed 9 bases, and the junction held 8 bases outside the gene matches. CDR1 and CDR2 (germline): KGHSH, LQKENI. Here immunoSEQ multiplex PCR was the method, and the copy in TCRdb shows in-frame clones only, minus some. The table shows about 160,000 clones, with roughly 95% occurring only once. This sequence joins TRBV18 and TRBJ2-1; 10 nucleotides align to TRBD2. Input material: blood. This clonotype was sampled from a woman aged 25 to 39 in good health. The CDR3 DNA follows: TGTGCCAGCTCGAGCGGGGGGGCATATAGTGAGCAGTTCTTC. Translating gives CASSSGGAYSEQFF.